This entry describes one T cell receptor (beta chain). Its recognized antigen is unknown. No base quality information exists; no much larger clone differs at one position. From the germline V gene, CDR1 is MDHEN and CDR2 is SYDVKM. The CDR3, from cysteine to phenylalanine, totals 16 residues. This entry keeps only the CDR3 DNA: 48 bases, framed from base 1. V trim: 7 bases; J trim: 4 bases; unmatched bases: 11. These data originate in a study of blood T cell repertoires in COVID-19 (dated by TCRdb to the early 2020s). With respect to the entire study: The collaborator samples originated in the United States, Italy and Spain and spanned the acute and convalescent phases of COVID-19. Where HLA class I and class II types were available, the types were taken from metadata supplied by the sample provider, not from assay-based typing. The material from the prospective study consisted of cDNA or gDNA derived from T cells, B-cell-depleted T cells, or PBMCs. The dataset comprised deeply sampled blood TCRbeta repertoires from subjects exposed to, actively infected with, or recovered from COVID-19. Samples were obtained from the ongoing ImmuneRACE study (first 160 participants) and from over 1,000 subjects provided by 6 global collaborators. The repertoires were released in a freely available public database meant as a resource for research on the immune response to SARS-CoV-2. Nearly every sample came with metadata listing a de-identified subject ID, COVID-19 status, age in years and sex.

TCRbeta CDR3 regions were amplified from genomic DNA using the immunoSEQ Assay, a bias-controlled multiplex PCR. In the source study's methods: Nucleated cell counts per sample were estimated from amplification of reference gene primers within the assay. Sequence reads were collapsed and filtered to measure the absolute abundance of every unique TCRbeta CDR3 rearrangement. For each sample, productive Simpson clonality was calculated as the square root of Simpson's diversity index across productive rearrangements. Not all clones reach the TCRdb copy of this immuneACCESS table, which keeps in-frame sequences only. Checked studies attribute under half of the gap to unresolved V genes and leave the rest unexplained. That table is the source of V, J and clone size, and D and trimming were worked out from the DNA. The sample includes 150,000 or so clones, with about 90% observed a single time. Of the sample, roughly 4% is held by the ten largest clones.

Broader findings and caveats from the paper: Clinical and demographic metadata were provided uncurated, with the amount varying by source and participant.

Participants in the prospective study were aged 18 to 89 years, lived in 20 to 30 United States geographic areas, and enrolled through a virtual design. In the prospective study, cohorts were assigned on the basis of participant-reported clinical history obtained from a screening survey and a study questionnaire. A participant counted as exposed if, within 2 weeks of entering the study, that participant had been in contact with someone who had a PCR-confirmed or clinician-diagnosed COVID-19 case. Each participant in the prospective study had whole blood, serum and a nasopharyngeal or oropharyngeal swab collected by mobile phlebotomists. Additional blood draws and questionnaires over a roughly two-month period could optionally be provided by prospective study participants. Blood samples from the prospective study were shipped frozen or at room temperature prior to DNA extraction.

The specimen was PBMCs or T cells enriched from blood (not recorded which). This sequence originates from a woman aged 40 to 50 who had been exposed to COVID-19. The V gene is TRBV28 and the J gene is TRBJ2-3; the central 10 bases match TRBD2. The CDR3 region has the sequence CASTTTTSGNSDTQYF. At the DNA level, the sequence is TGTGCCAGCACCACGACAACTAGCGGGAACTCAGATACGCAGTATTTT.